One and the same sample provided the 28 T cell receptor beta chains below, sequenced in a study of control samples from healthy donors and cancer patients. Sequencing used immunoSEQ multiplex PCR; TCRdb keeps in-frame clones, though not all of them. The sample holds 100,000 to 150,000 clones; over 80% are singletons and the top ten take approximately 2%. Sample: blood. These receptors were collected from a woman in her 50s in good health.

The CDR3 DNA reads TGCGCCAGCAGCGAATTCCCTTTTTCCGAGTTCTATGGCTACACCTTC. Protein sequence: CASSEFPFSEFYGYTF. The genes are TRBV5-1 and TRBJ1-2; D unclear. The CDR3 is 16 amino acids. V lost 4 bases, J lost 4 bases, and 20 bases lay in between. Germline CDR1 is SGHRS and CDR2 is YFSETQ.

This clone was counted between two and nine times. CDR3 sequence reads: CASSPVLGQDSPLHF. In nucleotides, the CDR3 is TGTGCCAGCTCACCGGTACTTGGTCAGGATTCACCCCTCCACTTT. The chain combines TRBV18 with TRBJ1-6; D remains ambiguous. The CDR3 totals 15 residues. Germline V gives CDR1 KGHSH, CDR2 LQKENI. The V gene lost 3 bases and the J gene lost 8 bases, with 14 bases spanning the gap. Full variable domain (missing parts from reference TRBV18 and TRBJ1-6): NAGVMQNPRHLVRRRGQEARLRCSPMKGHSHVYWYRQLPEEGLKFMVYLQKENIIDESGMPKERFSAEFPKEGPSILRIQQVVRGDSAAYFCASSPVLGQDSPLHFGNGTRLTVT.

About this clone itself: Other DNA sequences in this specimen translate into the identical CDR3. The chain couples TRBV27 to TRBJ2-1, with D tentatively TRBD1 or TRBD2 (6 bases each). Germline V gene lookup returns CDR1 MNHEY and CDR2 SMNVEV (reference sequence). The V end lost 2 bases, the J end lost 4 bases, and 12 bases lay between the germline ends. The CDR3 has 15 amino acids. The DNA for the CDR3 is TGTGCCAGCAGTTTAGGTGGGGGGCCGTACAATGAGCAGTTCTTC. This gives the protein CASSLGGGPYNEQFF.

This clone occurred a few times. This chain joins TRBV2 and TRBJ1-2; 9 bases fit TRBD1. CDR3 length equals 15 residues. The V segment lost 5 bases and the J segment 3 bases; nucleotides outside the gene matches: 7. The germline gives CDR1 SNHLY, CDR2 FYNNEI. Written as DNA, the CDR3 is TGTGCCAGCAGTAACTCAGGACAGGGGCACTATGGCTACACCTTC. It encodes CASSNSGQGHYGYTF.

V usage is TRBV12-3 or TRBV12-4 and J usage is TRBJ2-7, with no clear D. This CDR3 spans 13 amino acids. V dropped 6 bases and J dropped 3 bases, with 12 bases sitting between them. The CDR3 DNA reads TGTGCCAGCAGCCCAAGCCCCTACTACGAGCAGTACTTC. Translating gives CASSPSPYYEQYF.

This chain uses TRBV28 with TRBJ1-6; 7 nucleotides line up with TRBD1. The CDR3 is 16 residues long. With V trimmed by 4 bases and J by 5 bases, 8 bases remained unmatched. Germline loops: CDR1 MDHEN, CDR2 SYDVKM. The chain's CDR3 is CASSSGQLSNNSPLHF. CDR3 sequence (DNA): TGTGCCAGCAGTTCGGGACAGCTCTCGAATAATTCACCCCTCCACTTT.

This chain joins TRBV29-1 and TRBJ2-6; tentatively, D is TRBD1 or TRBD2 (5 bases each). The V and J ends lost 0 bases and 4 bases respectively, with 10 bases between them. The germline CDR1 and CDR2 sequences are SQVTM and ANQGSEA. The CDR3 totals 15 residues. The CDR3 here is CSVEDPGPGANVLTF. The CDR3 DNA follows: TGCAGCGTTGAAGACCCGGGGCCCGGGGCCAACGTCCTGACTTTC.

This chain connects TRBV12-3 or TRBV12-4 to TRBJ2-5, with unresolved D. V was trimmed by 2 bases and J by 0 bases, leaving 1 base between them. CDR3 length equals 12 residues. CDR3 bases: TGTGCCAGCAGTTTAAACCAAGAGACCCAGTACTTC. Translation: CASSLNQETQYF.

The chain is built from TRBV5-1 and TRBJ2-3, with D unresolved. The CDR3 extends over 15 amino acids. Per germline, CDR1 SGHRS and CDR2 YFSETQ. The V and J ends lost 0 bases and 0 bases respectively, with 8 bases between them. The CDR3: CASSLASTSTDTQYF. DNA of the CDR3: TGCGCCAGCAGCTTGGCATCGACTAGCACAGATACGCAGTATTTT.

The chain links TRBV10-3 to TRBJ2-7, with D maybe TRBD2 (5 bases). The CDR3 is 12 amino acids. In germline, CDR1 is ENHRY, CDR2 SYGVKD. Trimming removed 10 bases from V and 0 bases from J, with 10 bases in between. The CDR3 protein is CATGLLSYEQYF. The CDR3 coding sequence is TGTGCCACCGGACTCCTCTCCTACGAGCAGTACTTC.

The chain carries TRBV5-1 and TRBJ2-1; no clear D gene. The V gene lost 9 bases and the J gene lost 6 bases, with 19 bases spanning the gap. The CDR3 is 14 amino acids. Germline V gives CDR1 SGHRS, CDR2 YFSETQ. The CDR3 nucleotides read TGCGCCACCTCGGTTGGGCAGGTGGGCAATGAGCAGTTCTTC. Its protein is CATSVGQVGNEQFF.

The chain combines TRBV10-2 with TRBJ1-5; D might be TRBD1 (5 bases). The CDR3 length is 14 residues. The V end lost 4 bases, the J end lost 3 bases, and 10 bases lay between the germline ends. The germline V gene has CDR1 WSHSY and CDR2 SAAADI. Written as DNA, the CDR3 is TGCGCCAGCAGTGTGGGGGGGTCCAATCAGCCCCAGCATTTT. This codes for CASSVGGSNQPQHF.

The chain carries TRBV2 and TRBJ1-2; D gene uncertain. CDR1 and CDR2 (germline): SNHLY, FYNNEI. This CDR3 region has 12 residues. V was pared by 8 bases and J by 8 bases, with 15 bases between. In DNA, the CDR3 is TGTGCCAGCGTCACCCTGGTGGGGGGCTACACCTTC. Its translation: CASVTLVGGYTF.

This clone was recorded a few times. The V call is TRBV2, the J call TRBJ2-7; tentative D call: TRBD1 (5 bases). The V gene lost 11 bases and the J gene lost 6 bases, with 23 bases spanning the gap. This CDR3 is built from 14 residues. Germline V lookup: CDR1 SNHLY, CDR2 FYNNEI. Here the CDR3 reads CASSWGSRAGEQYF. Written as DNA, the CDR3 is TGTGCCTCTTCCTGGGGCTCCAGGGCCGGCGAGCAGTACTTC.

The chain is built from TRBV11-2 and TRBJ2-7; D call uncertain. Trimming shortened V by 3 bases and J by 5 bases, and 8 bases separated the two germline ends. The CDR3 sequence is 12 residues long. Germline V lookup: CDR1 SGHAT, CDR2 FQNNGV. CDR3 residues: CASSFGPNEQYF. In DNA form, the CDR3 reads TGTGCCAGCAGCTTTGGTCCGAACGAGCAGTACTTC.

For the CDR3, the DNA is TGTGCCAGCAGCTCTACAGGGGGGAGGGAGCAGTACTTC. As protein: CASSSTGGREQYF. The chain couples TRBV7-9 to TRBJ2-7; 8 bases fit TRBD1. V shed 4 bases and J 7 bases; nucleotides not matched to a gene: 6. The V gene's germline CDR1 is SEHNR and CDR2 FQNEAQ (reference sequence). The CDR3 contains 13 residues.

V usage is TRBV5-1 and J usage is TRBJ2-2; no definite D call. Germline lookup yields CDR1 SGHRS and CDR2 YFSETQ. V dropped 5 bases and J dropped 3 bases, with 11 bases sitting between them. The CDR3 runs to 14 residues. The CDR3 here is CASRPNTDTGELFF. The DNA for the CDR3 is TGCGCCAGCAGACCAAACACCGACACCGGGGAGCTGTTTTTT.

The V and J genes are TRBV6-2 or TRBV6-3 and TRBJ1-2; TRBD1 agrees at 7 bases. CDR3 length equals 14 residues. Per the germline V gene, CDR1 is MNHEY and CDR2 is SVGEGT. J was trimmed by 2 bases and V by 4 bases; bases with no gene match: 4. The CDR3 sequence: CASSSQQGNYGYTF. The DNA for the CDR3 is TGTGCCAGCAGTTCCCAACAGGGGAACTATGGCTACACCTTC.

The chain couples TRBV29-1 to TRBJ1-2; no clear D gene. This CDR3 has 14 amino acids. The V end was cut by 0 bases, the J end by 5 bases, with 13 bases between. The germline gives CDR1 SQVTM, CDR2 ANQGSEA. The CDR3 loop reads CSVEEGQAMYGYTF. CDR3 DNA sequence: TGCAGCGTTGAAGAGGGCCAGGCCATGTATGGCTACACCTTC.

This rearrangement joins TRBV2 to TRBJ1-6; D unclear. Germline loops: CDR1 SNHLY, CDR2 FYNNEI. V lost 2 bases, J lost 7 bases, and 12 bases lay in between. The CDR3 is made up of 15 amino acids. The CDR3 here is CASSERRTLNSPLHF. In DNA form, the CDR3 reads TGTGCCAGCAGTGAAAGACGGACCCTCAATTCACCCCTCCACTTT.

The sample holds one count of this clone. This chain links TRBV19 with TRBJ2-1; weak D call: TRBD2 (6 bases). The CDR3 loop spans 16 amino acids. V gave up 3 bases and J gave up 0 bases, with 12 bases separating them. Germline-derived CDR1 and CDR2 are LNHDA and SQIVND (reference sequence). In DNA form, the CDR3 reads TGTGCCAGTAGTATGTGGCTAGCGAGCTCCTACAATGAGCAGTTCTTC. Its translation is CASSMWLASSYNEQFF.

The chain uses TRBV5-8 and TRBJ2-7; the D is unclear. CDR1 SGHTS and CDR2 YDEGEE come from the germline V gene. Trimming pared 0 bases from V and 2 bases from J, leaving 12 bases between. The CDR3 has 15 residues. DNA of the CDR3: TGTGCCAGCAGCTTGGCCCTGACACGGACCTACGAGCAGTACTTC. The encoded protein is CASSLALTRTYEQYF.

The chain has TRBV5-1 and TRBJ2-1; D possibly corresponds to TRBD2 (5 bases). This CDR3 comprises 11 residues. V was cut by 7 bases and J by 10 bases, with 12 bases left in between. In germline, CDR1 is SGHRS, CDR2 YFSETQ. The CDR3 spells CASQEAREQFF. CDR3 sequence (DNA): TGCGCCAGCCAGGAGGCGAGGGAGCAGTTCTTC. Full variable domain (outside the CDR3, taken from reference TRBV5-1 and TRBJ2-1): KAGVTQTPRYLIKTRGQQVTLSCSPISGHRSVSWYQQTPGQGLQFLFEYFSETQRNKGNFPGRFSGRQFSNSRSEMNVSTLELGDSALYLCASQEAREQFFGPGTRLTVL.

The rearrangement links TRBV7-6 to TRBJ2-7; 7 positions agree with TRBD1. V dropped 4 bases and J dropped 5; count of bases not matched to a gene: 5. Germline lookup yields CDR1 SGHVS and CDR2 FNYEAQ. CDR3 length: 13 amino acids. DNA of the CDR3: TGTGCCAGCAGCTCCCGGGACAGAAACGAGCAGTACTTC. This sequence encodes CASSSRDRNEQYF.

The V and J genes are TRBV10-1 and TRBJ2-1, with 9 bases lining up with TRBD2. Germline CDR1 is WNHNN and CDR2 is SYGVQD (reference sequence). The CDR3 runs to 15 residues. V trimming: 3 bases; J trimming: 7 bases; junction bases outside the gene matches: 7. CDR3 in amino acids: CASSDGAGGVNEQFF. CDR3 coding DNA: TGCGCCAGCAGTGACGGAGCGGGGGGAGTAAATGAGCAGTTCTTC.

The genes are TRBV10-3 and TRBJ2-5; 10 bases are a match to TRBD2. Germline-derived CDR1 and CDR2 are ENHRY and SYGVKD. The CDR3 is made up of 14 amino acids. V was pared by 3 bases and J by 5 bases, with 3 bases of the junction left unmatched. The CDR3 DNA is TGTGCCATCAGTGACGGACTAGCGGCGGAGACCCAGTACTTC. Encoded protein: CAISDGLAAETQYF.

V gene TRBV3-1 (or the pseudogene TRBV3-2) combines with J gene TRBJ1-1, with 8 bases lining up with TRBD1. CDR3 size: 14 residues. Unmatched junction bases numbered 4, after V lost 3 bases and J lost 4 bases. CDR1 and CDR2 from the germline V gene are LGHDT and YNNKEL (reference sequence). The CDR3 coding sequence is TGTGCCAGCAGCCACTCCGGACAGGGCACTGAAGCTTTCTTT. Translating gives CASSHSGQGTEAFF.

This clone appeared once. The chain links TRBV5-1 to TRBJ1-4; D is undetermined. CDR1 is SGHRS, CDR2 YFSETQ, per germline. V shed 4 bases and J shed 8 bases, with 18 bases lying between them. This CDR3 region has 15 residues. CDR3 nucleotide sequence: TGCGCCAGCAGCCCACAATTGGCTAGCAGCGAAAAACTGTTTTTT. This encodes CASSPQLASSEKLFF.